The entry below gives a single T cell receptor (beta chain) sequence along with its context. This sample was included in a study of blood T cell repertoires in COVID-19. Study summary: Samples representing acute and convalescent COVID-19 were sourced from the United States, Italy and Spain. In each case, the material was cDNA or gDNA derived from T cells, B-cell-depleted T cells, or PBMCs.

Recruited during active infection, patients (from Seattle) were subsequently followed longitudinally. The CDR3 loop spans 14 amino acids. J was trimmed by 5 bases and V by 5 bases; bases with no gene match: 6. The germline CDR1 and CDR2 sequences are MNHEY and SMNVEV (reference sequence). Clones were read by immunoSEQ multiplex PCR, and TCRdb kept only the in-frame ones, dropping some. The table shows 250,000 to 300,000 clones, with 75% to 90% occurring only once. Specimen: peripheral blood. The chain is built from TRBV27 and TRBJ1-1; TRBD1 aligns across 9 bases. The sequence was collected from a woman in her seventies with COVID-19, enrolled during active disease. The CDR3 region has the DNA TGTGCCAGCAGTCCCCAAGGGACAGGGACTGAAGCTTTCTTT. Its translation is CASSPQGTGTEAFF.